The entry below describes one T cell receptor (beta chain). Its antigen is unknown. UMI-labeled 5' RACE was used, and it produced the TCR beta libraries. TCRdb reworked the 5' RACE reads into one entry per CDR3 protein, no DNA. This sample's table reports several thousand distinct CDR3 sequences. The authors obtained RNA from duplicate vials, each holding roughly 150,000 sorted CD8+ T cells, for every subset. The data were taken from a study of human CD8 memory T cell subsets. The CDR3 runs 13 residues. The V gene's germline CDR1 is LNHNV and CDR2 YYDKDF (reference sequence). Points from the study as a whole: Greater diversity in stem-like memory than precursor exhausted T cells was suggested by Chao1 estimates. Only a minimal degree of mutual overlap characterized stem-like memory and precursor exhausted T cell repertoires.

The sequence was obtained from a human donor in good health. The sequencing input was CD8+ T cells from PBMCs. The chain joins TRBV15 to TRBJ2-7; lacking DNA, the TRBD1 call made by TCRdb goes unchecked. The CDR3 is CATSAGQTYEQYF.